This record looks at one T cell receptor (beta chain) sequence and its context. Its antigen remains unidentified. No much larger clone is present one base from it, and per-base qualities are unavailable. CDR1 and CDR2 were assigned from the germline V gene (reference sequence) as MNHEY and SMNVEV. The CDR3, cysteine through phenylalanine, is 16 amino acids long. Only the CDR3 part of the read is kept: 48 bases, read in frame from the first base. Trimming takes 2 bases from V and 2 bases from J, and the germline ends sit 15 bases apart. Donors were a few dozen systemically healthy Caucasian individuals from Russia aged roughly 6 to 90 years. Roughly 11 milliliters of peripheral blood were drawn from each donor into EDTA-treated Vacutainer tubes. Ficoll-Paque density-gradient centrifugation was used to isolate PBMCs, with at least 6 million per sample. Trizol reagent was used to extract total RNA from the PBMCs, yielding at least 6 micrograms per sample. For every donor, flow cytometry on a PBMC aliquot measured the percentage of naive CD45RAhigh/CD27high T cells.

The library came from 5' RACE. These reads were obtained on an Illumina HiSeq 2500. A second roughly 6 to 12 cycle PCR used a sample-barcoded 5' primer and a J-beta primer mix. Each TCR beta cDNA molecule received a unique molecular identifier from a template-switch 5' adaptor carrying 12 random nucleotides. At least 3 million CDR3-containing paired-end reads were obtained from each sample. First-strand cDNA synthesis was performed from all RNA using the Mint cDNA synthesis kit, with priming by a TRBC-specific oligonucleotide. Following uracil-DNA glycosylase treatment, all cDNA underwent a first 18-cycle PCR with the universal primers M1SS and BC2_uni_R. The published analysis was carried out like this. Normalization of each sample was performed by random selection of 1 million high-quality reads, each carrying a distinct molecular identifier. Instead of being binned into consensus sequences, reads with shared molecular identifiers were discarded. MiTCR, set to a Q25 quality threshold and the strictest error-elimination algorithm, was used for CDR3 identification, clonotype clustering and error correction. Lower-bound total TCR beta diversity was estimated with a nonparametric unseen species model using Euler transformation. In-frame beta chains were kept once TCRdb had trimmed the public reads at Q25 with fastp and called clones with MiXCR. CDR3 protein duplicates are merged, each entry listing the most common genes and DNA. The V and J calls come from TCRdb's annotation, not from the publication. In this sample the table shows 790,000 or so distinct CDR3 sequences, around 50% of which occur a single time. 25% to 30% of the sample is held by the ten biggest clonotypes.

This sample is part of a study of blood T cells in healthy people across ages (dated by TCRdb to 2013 to 2016). A note on the overall study: In model experiments, template switching captured roughly one uniquely barcoded TCR beta cDNA molecule for every two T cells. Age-related changes in TCR beta repertoire diversity were measured in the study by deep sequencing normalized with unique cDNA molecular identifiers. Donors were grouped into four age groups: young (average about 15 years), middle-aged (39), aged (roughly 67) and long-lived (just over 80). Donors of different ages were randomly distributed across sequencing lanes to avoid experimental bias. Using the same blood draw, the study looked at two additional independent replicas of 1 million unique cDNA reads for two donors, one aged 18 to 30 and the other aged 80 or older.

Paper-wide results and their limitations: A strong correlation was found between observed TCR beta diversity and the percentage of naive T cells measured by flow cytometry. Bulk unsorted PBMC profiling prevented conclusive comparison of naive and antigen-experienced compartments. Estimates of total diversity based on one million sequenced T cells were considered lower bounds and underestimates. Donor CMV infection status was unknown, potentially confounding age-related changes in expanded clonotypes. Compared with the aged group, more naive CD4+ T cells, fewer expanded clones and increased TCR diversity were shown by the long-lived group, suggesting age selection. As age increased, observed TCR beta diversity per million T cells dropped in a roughly linear way, and a significant reduction was already evident by age roughly 40.

Recombination linked TRBV27 to TRBJ2-5; the D gene is perhaps TRBD1 or TRBD2, as each covers 5 bases. The TCR sequence derives from a man in his forties or fifties in good health. Sequencing was performed on blood. The CDR3 protein sequence reads: CASSLTSVGAQETQYF. The nucleotides are TGTGCCAGCAGTTTAACTAGTGTAGGGGCTCAAGAGACCCAGTACTTC.